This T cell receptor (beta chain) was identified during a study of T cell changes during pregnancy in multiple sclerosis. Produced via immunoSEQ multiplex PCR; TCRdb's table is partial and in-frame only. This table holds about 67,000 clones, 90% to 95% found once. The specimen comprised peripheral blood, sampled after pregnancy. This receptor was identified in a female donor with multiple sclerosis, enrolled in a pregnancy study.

As DNA, the CDR3 is TGTGCCAGCAGTTTCGTCCTTAATGAAAAACTGTTTTTT. It is translated as CASSFVLNEKLFF. The rearrangement uses TRBV27 and TRBJ1-4; D remains ambiguous. CDR3 size: 13 residues. Deletions cut 3 bases from V and 4 bases from J, with 6 bases between. CDR1 is MNHEY, CDR2 SMNVEV, per germline (reference sequence).